Listed below are T cell receptor beta chains from one sample, sequenced in a study of T-cell memory formation after mild COVID-19. TCRdb re-analysed the 5' RACE reads in MiXCR, keeping a single row per CDR3 protein. This sample has 300,000 to 400,000 distinct CDR3 sequences, with approximately 16% found just once. Sequenced: PBMCs or a T cell subset sorted from them (not recorded which). The receptors were gathered from a man aged 18 to 29 who had mild COVID-19 (a few samples of this study predate the infection). Cell type and time point are not known. CDR3s leave out the opening cysteine and the closing phenylalanine or tryptophan.

V gene: TRBV4-1; J gene: TRBJ2-7; CDR3 protein: ASSLETGFLEQY
V gene: TRBV25-1; J gene: TRBJ2-5; CDR3 protein: ASSESGGAETQY
V gene: TRBV28; J gene: TRBJ1-4; CDR3 protein: ASSRGNEKLF
V gene: TRBV6-5; J gene: TRBJ2-1; CDR3 protein: ASSYSRYRGANEQF
V gene: TRBV4-3; J gene: TRBJ1-3; CDR3 protein: ASSQARTAGNTIY
V gene: TRBV24-1; J gene: TRBJ2-1; CDR3 protein: ATSDPGASSYNEQF
V gene: TRBV18; J gene: TRBJ2-3; CDR3 protein: ASSVASGGTDTQY
V gene: TRBV6-6; J gene: TRBJ1-6; CDR3 protein: ASRVDLNSPLH
V gene: TRBV5-4; J gene: TRBJ2-5; CDR3 protein: ASSLAEPSLQETQY
V gene: TRBV6-1; J gene: TRBJ2-5; CDR3 protein: ASSAPRYQSTETQY
V gene: TRBV4-2; J gene: TRBJ2-7; CDR3 protein: ASSQAVAGGPNEQY
V gene: TRBV9; J gene: TRBJ2-1; CDR3 protein: ASSVASGPGNEQF
V gene: TRBV5-1; J gene: TRBJ2-2; CDR3 protein: ASSRGQGVWTGELF
V gene: TRBV6-1; J gene: TRBJ1-5; CDR3 protein: ASRERWGAQPQH
V gene: TRBV7-9; J gene: TRBJ2-7; CDR3 protein: ASSSIYPTGESS
V gene: TRBV9; J gene: TRBJ2-5; CDR3 protein: ASSANQETQY
V gene: TRBV12-3/TRBV12-4; J gene: TRBJ2-7; CDR3 protein: ASSGTTYEQY
V gene: TRBV25-1; J gene: TRBJ2-3; CDR3 protein: AISGQVPDTQY
V gene: TRBV19; J gene: TRBJ2-5; CDR3 protein: ASSGRTHLETQY
V gene: TRBV4-3; J gene: TRBJ2-3; CDR3 protein: ASSQDHDSTDTQY
V gene: TRBV6-5; J gene: TRBJ1-2; CDR3 protein: ASSTGTGASNYGYT
V gene: TRBV5-1; J gene: TRBJ2-5; CDR3 protein: ASSPGTNTGETQY
V gene: TRBV2; J gene: TRBJ2-3; CDR3 protein: ASRPPGQDRTDTQY
V gene: TRBV11-1; J gene: TRBJ1-2; CDR3 protein: ASSLDFPDYGYT
V gene: TRBV18; J gene: TRBJ2-7; CDR3 protein: ASSSQGSQGYEQY
V gene: TRBV4-1; J gene: TRBJ1-5; CDR3 protein: ASSPRDSDQPQH
V gene: TRBV20-1; J gene: TRBJ1-5; CDR3 protein: SAVGGDSNQPQH
V gene: TRBV4-3; J gene: TRBJ2-3; CDR3 protein: ASSQTQGPSQY
V gene: TRBV28; J gene: TRBJ2-3; CDR3 protein: ASSLVRLRDSTDTQY
V gene: TRBV12-3/TRBV12-4; J gene: TRBJ1-1; CDR3 protein: ASSPTSAQLRAF
V gene: TRBV18; J gene: TRBJ2-1; CDR3 protein: ASSPRAGGSSYNEQF
V gene: TRBV7-9; J gene: TRBJ2-3; CDR3 protein: ASSFRRLGPDTQY
V gene: TRBV5-1; J gene: TRBJ2-1; CDR3 protein: ASSLLTWDEQF
V gene: TRBV9; J gene: TRBJ2-1; CDR3 protein: ASSSGGNEQF
V gene: TRBV11-2; J gene: TRBJ2-5; CDR3 protein: ASSSLDGGKTQY
V gene: TRBV7-6; J gene: TRBJ2-1; CDR3 protein: ASSLPTQGSYNEQF
V gene: TRBV4-1; J gene: TRBJ1-4; CDR3 protein: ASSVHLTGEGEKLF
V gene: TRBV7-2; J gene: TRBJ2-4; CDR3 protein: ASSADPRTGPRLAKNIQY
V gene: TRBV7-4; J gene: TRBJ2-2; CDR3 protein: ASWGGVTGELD
V gene: TRBV5-1; J gene: TRBJ2-7; CDR3 protein: ASGRLAGASYEQY
V gene: TRBV6-2/TRBV6-3; J gene: TRBJ1-6; CDR3 protein: AIRQGLGNSPLH
V gene: TRBV6-1; J gene: TRBJ1-5; CDR3 protein: ASSELGVLGNQPQH
V gene: TRBV2; J gene: TRBJ1-6; CDR3 protein: ASSESRANSPLH
V gene: TRBV6-6; J gene: TRBJ2-2; CDR3 protein: ASSQRGLNTGELF
V gene: TRBV3-1; J gene: TRBJ1-1; CDR3 protein: ASSQEHITEAF
V gene: TRBV12-3/TRBV12-4; J gene: TRBJ1-2; CDR3 protein: ASSLARLGTANYGYT
V gene: TRBV24-1; J gene: TRBJ2-1; CDR3 protein: ATSEIPAGGPSNEQF
V gene: TRBV6-2/TRBV6-3; J gene: TRBJ2-3; CDR3 protein: ASSPRPSLAGKDQQY